This T cell receptor beta chain was identified during a study of T cell responses to AZD1222 COVID-19 vaccine. Overall study findings and caveats: None of the repertoires were sampled until the peak T cell response had passed. Reports say nearly half of spike-specific TCRs go after unmutated variant regions.

Trimming cost V 3 bases and J 3 bases; bases outside gene matches: 7. The germline CDR1 and CDR2 sequences are LNHDA and SQIVND (reference sequence). CDR3 size: 16 residues. The table came from immunoSEQ multiplex PCR; TCRdb's copy has only in-frame clones and leaves some out. This sample has about 170,000 clones, with 87% found just once. For this clone: Its antigen is unknown.

This clonotype was obtained from an adult in good health. This chain links TRBV19 with TRBJ2-3; 9 bases agree with TRBD2. The sequencing here drew on peripheral blood, taken on day 0 of AZD1222 vaccination. The DNA of the CDR3 is TGTGCCAGTAGTATGGAATTAGCGGGAGTTACAGATACGCAGTATTTT. Translation: CASSMELAGVTDTQYF.